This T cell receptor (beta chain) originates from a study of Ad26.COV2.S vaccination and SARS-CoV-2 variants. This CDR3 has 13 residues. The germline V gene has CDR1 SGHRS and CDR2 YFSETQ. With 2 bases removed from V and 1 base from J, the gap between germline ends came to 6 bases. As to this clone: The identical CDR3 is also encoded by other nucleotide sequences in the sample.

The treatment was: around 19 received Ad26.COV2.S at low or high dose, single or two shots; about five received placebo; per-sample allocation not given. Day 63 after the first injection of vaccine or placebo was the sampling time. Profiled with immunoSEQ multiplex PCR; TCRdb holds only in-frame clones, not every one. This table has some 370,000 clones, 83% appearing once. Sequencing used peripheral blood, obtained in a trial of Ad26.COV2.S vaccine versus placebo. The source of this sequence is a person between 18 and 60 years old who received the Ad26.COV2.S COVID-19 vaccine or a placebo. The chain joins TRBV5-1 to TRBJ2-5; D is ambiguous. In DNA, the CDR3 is TGCGCCAGCAGCTTCCGCGGCCAAGAGACCCAGTACTTC. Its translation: CASSFRGQETQYF.